The sequence of this T cell receptor (beta chain) was determined in a study of graft-versus-host responses after intestinal transplantation. Study information: Grafts that recipients had were multivisceral, liver-intestinal, or isolated intestinal transplants. Induction with anti-thymocyte globulin, then tacrolimus and steroids for roughly 3 years, was given to all recipients.

The study, taken as a whole, reports: Recipient bone marrow held GvH clones, some seen earlier in ileum or blood.

Clones were read by immunoSEQ multiplex PCR, and TCRdb kept only the in-frame ones, dropping some. The table has 80,000 to 95,000 clones, less than 90% seen once. Concerning this clone: Antigen unknown.

Germline loops: CDR1 MNHNS, CDR2 SASEGT. The CDR3 totals 15 residues. The V end lost 6 bases, the J end lost 0 bases, and 12 bases lay between the germline ends. The source of this sequence is a human donor who was the organ donor for an intestinal transplant. The sequencing here drew on unstimulated CD4+ T cells sorted from spleen or lymph node cells, taken before transplant. The V gene is TRBV6-1, the J gene TRBJ1-5, with D tentatively TRBD1 (6 bases). CDR3 coding DNA: TGTGCCAGCAGACCCAGGGGTTTTAGCAATCAGCCCCAGCATTTT. Translation: CASRPRGFSNQPQHF.